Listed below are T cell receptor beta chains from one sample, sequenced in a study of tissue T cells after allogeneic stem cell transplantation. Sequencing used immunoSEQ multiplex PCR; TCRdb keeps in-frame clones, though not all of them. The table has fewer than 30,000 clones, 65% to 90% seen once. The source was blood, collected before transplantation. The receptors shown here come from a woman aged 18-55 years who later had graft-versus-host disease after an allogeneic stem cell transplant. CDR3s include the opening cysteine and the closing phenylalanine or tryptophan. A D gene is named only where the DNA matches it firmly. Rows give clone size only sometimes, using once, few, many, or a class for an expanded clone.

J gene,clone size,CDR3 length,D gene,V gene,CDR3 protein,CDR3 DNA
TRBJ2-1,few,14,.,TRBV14,CASSQSTVSGLQFF,TGTGCCAGCAGCCAAAGTACAGTCTCTGGGTTGCAGTTCTTC
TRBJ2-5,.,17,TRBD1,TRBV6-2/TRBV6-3,CASSLRGTGPFQETQYF,TGTGCCAGCAGTCTCCGCGGGACAGGACCTTTTCAAGAGACCCAGTACTTC
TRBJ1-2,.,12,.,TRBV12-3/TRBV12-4,CASSFRDYGYTF,TGTGCCAGCAGTTTCAGGGACTATGGCTACACCTTC
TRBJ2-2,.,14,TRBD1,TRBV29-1,CSVRDRANTGELFF,TGCAGCGTAAGGGACAGGGCTAACACCGGGGAGCTGTTTTTT
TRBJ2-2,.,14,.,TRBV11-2,CASSSFGTNGELFF,TGTGCCAGCAGCTCCTTCGGGACAAACGGGGAGCTGTTTTTT
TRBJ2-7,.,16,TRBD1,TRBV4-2,CASSPLSGGLNYEQYF,TGTGCCAGCAGCCCCTTATCAGGGGGCCTAAACTACGAGCAGTACTTC
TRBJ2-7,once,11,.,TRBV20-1,CSASKTGEQYF,TGCAGTGCTAGTAAGACTGGTGAGCAGTACTTC
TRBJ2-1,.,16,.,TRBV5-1,CASSLEGGGPYNEQFF,TGCGCCAGCAGCTTGGAGGGGGGAGGCCCCTACAATGAGCAGTTCTTC
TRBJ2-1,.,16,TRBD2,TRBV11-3,CASSLGTSGGVNEQFF,TGTGCCAGCAGCTTAGGGACTAGCGGTGGTGTCAATGAGCAGTTCTTC
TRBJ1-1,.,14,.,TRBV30,CAWRGRARYSEAFF,TGTGCCTGGAGAGGACGGGCCCGATATTCGGAAGCTTTCTTT
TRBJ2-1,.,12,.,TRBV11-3,CASSLGNNEQFF,TGTGCCAGCAGCTTAGGGAACAATGAGCAGTTCTTC
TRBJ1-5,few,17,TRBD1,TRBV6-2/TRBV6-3,CASSYPDRAYSNQPQHF,TGTGCCAGCAGTTACCCGGACAGGGCTTATAGCAATCAGCCCCAGCATTTT
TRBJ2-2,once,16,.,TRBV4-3,CASSQGGPGQTGELFF,TGCGCCAGCAGCCAAGGGGGTCCGGGACAAACCGGGGAGCTGTTTTTT
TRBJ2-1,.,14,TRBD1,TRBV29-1,CSVAEGQGAVEQFF,TGCAGCGTTGCTGAGGGACAGGGGGCGGTTGAGCAGTTCTTC
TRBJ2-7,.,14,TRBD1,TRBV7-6,CASSRTGDSYEQYF,TGTGCCAGCAGCCGTACAGGGGACTCCTACGAGCAGTACTTC
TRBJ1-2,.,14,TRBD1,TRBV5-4,CASSKTGLSFGYTF,TGTGCCAGCAGTAAGACAGGGTTGAGTTTTGGCTACACCTTC
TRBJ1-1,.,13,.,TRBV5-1,CASSPVGGTEAFF,TGCGCCAGCAGCCCGGTAGGGGGCACTGAAGCTTTCTTT
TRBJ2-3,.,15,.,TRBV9,CASSVVEGRTDTQYF,TGTGCCAGCAGCGTAGTTGAGGGTAGGACAGATACGCAGTATTTT
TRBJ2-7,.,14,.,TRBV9,CASSATSRVHEQYF,TGTGCCAGCAGCGCTACTTCCAGGGTCCACGAGCAGTACTTC
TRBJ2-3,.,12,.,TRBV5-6,CASSFGGNTQYF,TGTGCCAGCAGCTTTGGAGGAAATACGCAGTATTTT
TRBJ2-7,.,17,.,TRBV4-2,CASSQVGSVPGSYEQYF,TGTGCCAGCAGCCAAGTGGGGAGCGTCCCCGGCTCCTACGAGCAGTACTTC
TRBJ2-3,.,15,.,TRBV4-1,CASSQDLRGTDTQYF,TGCGCTAGCAGCCAAGATCTTAGAGGGACAGATACGCAGTATTTT
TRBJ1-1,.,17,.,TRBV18,CASSPDLFSRGSTEAFF,TGTGCCAGCTCACCGGATCTGTTCAGCAGGGGTAGCACTGAAGCTTTCTTT
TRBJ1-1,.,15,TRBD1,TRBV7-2,CASSARQGIGTEAFF,TGTGCCAGCAGCGCGCGACAGGGAATCGGCACTGAAGCTTTCTTT
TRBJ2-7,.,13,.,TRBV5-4,CASSLVGGDEQYF,TGTGCCAGCAGCTTGGTCGGGGGCGACGAGCAGTACTTC
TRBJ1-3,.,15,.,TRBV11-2,CASSFFDIIGNTIYF,TGTGCCAGCAGCTTTTTCGACATTATTGGAAACACCATATATTTT
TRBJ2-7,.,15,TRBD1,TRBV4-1,CASSQVGTGPYEQYF,TGCGCCAGCAGCCAAGTAGGGACAGGGCCCTACGAGCAGTACTTC
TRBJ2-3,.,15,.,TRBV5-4,CASSSPDIFPDTQYF,TGTGCCAGCAGCTCACCGGACATCTTCCCAGATACGCAGTATTTT
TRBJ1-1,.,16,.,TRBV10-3,CAISTAGWGLNTEAFF,TGTGCCATCAGTACCGCCGGGTGGGGGCTGAACACTGAAGCTTTCTTT
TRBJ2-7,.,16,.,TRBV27,CASSSSIGTEAYEQYF,TGTGCCAGCAGTTCTAGCATAGGGACGGAAGCCTACGAGCAGTACTTC
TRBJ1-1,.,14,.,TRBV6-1,CASSDSGLNTEAFF,TGTGCCAGCAGTGATTCAGGGTTGAACACTGAAGCTTTCTTT
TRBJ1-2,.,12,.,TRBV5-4,CASSFPDYGYTF,TGTGCCAGCAGCTTTCCGGACTATGGCTACACCTTC
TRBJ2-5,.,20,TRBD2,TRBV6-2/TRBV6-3,CASSYSIGSSGGAYRETQYF,TGTGCCAGCAGTTACTCGATTGGATCCAGCGGGGGGGCTTATCGAGAGACCCAGTACTTC
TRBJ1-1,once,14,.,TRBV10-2,CASSAAWKNTEAFF,TGCGCCAGCAGTGCAGCGTGGAAGAACACTGAAGCTTTCTTT
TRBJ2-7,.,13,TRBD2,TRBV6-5,CAPADGLAGEQYF,TGTGCCCCGGCGGATGGACTAGCGGGTGAGCAGTACTTC
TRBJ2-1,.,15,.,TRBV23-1,CASGPTPPPYNEQFF,TGCGCCAGCGGGCCTACACCCCCGCCCTACAATGAGCAGTTCTTC
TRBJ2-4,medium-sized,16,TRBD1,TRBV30,CAWSRQGDRAKNIQYF,TGTGCCTGGAGTAGACAGGGGGATAGAGCCAAAAACATTCAGTACTTC
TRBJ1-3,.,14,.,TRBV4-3,CASSLQGRGNTIYF,TGCGCCAGCAGCCTACAGGGAAGAGGAAACACCATATATTTT
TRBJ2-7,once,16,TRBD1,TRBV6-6,CASSYSRTGGEGEQYF,TGTGCCAGCAGTTACTCGCGGACAGGGGGGGAGGGTGAGCAGTACTTC
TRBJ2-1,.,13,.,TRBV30,CALDRSSYNEQFF,TGTGCCTTAGACCGGAGCTCCTACAATGAGCAGTTCTTC
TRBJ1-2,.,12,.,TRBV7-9,CASSSDIYGYTF,TGTGCCAGCAGCTCCGACATATATGGCTACACCTTC
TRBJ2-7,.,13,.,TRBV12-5,CASGFGGPYEQYF,TGTGCTAGTGGTTTCGGGGGTCCCTACGAGCAGTACTTC
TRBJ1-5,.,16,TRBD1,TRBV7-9,CASSSGQALNDQPQHF,TGTGCCAGCAGCTCCGGACAGGCACTCAACGATCAGCCCCAGCATTTT
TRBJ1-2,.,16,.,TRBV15,CATSSRGAGENYGYTF,TGTGCCACCAGCAGCCGAGGGGCAGGGGAAAACTATGGCTACACCTTC